These 12 T cell receptor beta chains were all obtained from the same sample, sequenced in a study of T cell responses to AZD1222 COVID-19 vaccine. Using immunoSEQ multiplex PCR, the repertoire was profiled, and TCRdb retains in-frame clones only, with some absent. The table shows around 150,000 clones, with over 90% occurring only once. The sequencing used peripheral blood, collected on day 0 of AZD1222 vaccination. These receptors originate from an adult in good health.

The chain carries TRBV12-5 and TRBJ2-2; D might be TRBD1 or TRBD2, each matching 6 bases. The CDR3 spans 18 residues. Trimming removed 3 bases from V and 3 bases from J, with 20 bases in between. Germline CDR1 LGHNT, CDR2 FRNRAP. The CDR3 here is CASGFFRGGGRDTGELFF. The CDR3 coding sequence is TGTGCTAGTGGTTTTTTCCGCGGAGGGGGGCGGGACACCGGGGAGCTGTTTTTT.

The J gene is TRBJ1-2, the V gene TRBV9; no reliable D call. V lost 2 bases to trimming and J lost 6 bases, with 8 bases between them. The CDR3 has 12 residues. Germline CDR1 and CDR2: SGDLS and YYNGEE. The CDR3 DNA reads as TGTGCCAGCAGCGTTTGGGGAGATGGCTACACCTTC. As protein: CASSVWGDGYTF.

The V and J genes are TRBV19 and TRBJ1-2, with D unresolved. Deletions cut 7 bases from V and 3 bases from J, with 24 bases between. CDR1 is LNHDA and CDR2 is SQIVND in the germline V gene (reference sequence). This CDR3 has 17 amino acids. CDR3 region: CASTSTQIRLRHYGYTF. The CDR3 bases are TGTGCCAGTACCTCTACGCAGATAAGGTTAAGGCACTATGGCTACACCTTC.

The chain carries TRBV15 and TRBJ1-5, with a weak D call TRBD1 (6 bases). There are 14 residues in the CDR3. Trimming took 6 bases from V and 5 from J, leaving 14 bases between them. Germline lookup yields CDR1 LNHNV and CDR2 YYDKDF (reference sequence). CDR3 in DNA: TGTGCCACCAGAGCTCTACAGGGTCATCAGCCCCAGCATTTT. Protein sequence: CATRALQGHQPQHF.

The chain is built from TRBV7-3 and TRBJ1-1; unclear D gene. The CDR3 has 12 residues. Trimming left V 3 bases short and J 0 bases short, with 2 bases between. Germline CDR1 SGHTA, CDR2 FQGTGA. CDR3 sequence (DNA): TGTGCCAGCAGCTTGGTGAACACTGAAGCTTTCTTT. Its protein product is CASSLVNTEAFF.

The chain has TRBV24-1 and TRBJ2-3; 8 bases are shared with TRBD2. The CDR3 totals 14 residues. The junction had 4 bases not matched to a gene; V was cut back by 5 bases and J by 4 bases. In germline, CDR1 is KGHDR, CDR2 SFDVKD. CDR3 sequence reads: CATSAGGIADTQYF. The CDR3 region has the DNA TGTGCCACCAGTGCGGGAGGGATCGCAGATACGCAGTATTTT.

The chain recombines TRBV28 with TRBJ1-2; no reliable D call. The V end was cut by 4 bases, the J end by 6 bases, with 9 bases between. CDR3 length: 12 amino acids. Per the germline V gene, CDR1 is MDHEN and CDR2 is SYDVKM. In DNA, the CDR3 is TGTGCCAGCAGTTGGGATCAGAATGGCTACACCTTC. The encoded protein is CASSWDQNGYTF.

This chain links TRBV4-2 with TRBJ1-1; the D is unclear. The V end lost 5 bases, the J end lost 1 base, and 23 bases lay between the germline ends. The CDR3 spans 18 residues. Germline CDR1 is LGHNA and CDR2 is YNFKEQ. CDR3: CASSAIWAGKEQNTEAFF. The CDR3 DNA sequence: TGTGCCAGCAGCGCAATTTGGGCGGGGAAAGAGCAGAACACTGAAGCTTTCTTT.

The rearrangement uses TRBV19 and TRBJ2-2, with a possible D match to TRBD2 (6 bases). The CDR3 length is 14 residues. Per the germline V gene, CDR1 is LNHDA and CDR2 is SQIVND (reference sequence). The ends were cut back, 0 bases at V and 5 bases at J, with 7 bases in the middle. The CDR3 region has the DNA TGTGCCAGTAGTATAGACGGGACTACCGGGGAGCTGTTTTTT. Its protein product is CASSIDGTTGELFF.

The chain recombines TRBV15 with TRBJ2-7; D not certain. Trimming left V 3 bases short and J 3 bases short, with 9 bases between. The CDR3 is 13 amino acids. From germline, CDR1 is LNHNV and CDR2 YYDKDF (reference sequence). The CDR3 coding sequence is TGTGCCACCAGCAGTATAGTGGGCTACGAGCAGTACTTC. It codes for CATSSIVGYEQYF.

The chain joins TRBV15 to TRBJ1-1, with D possibly matching TRBD1 (6 bases). The V end lost 5 bases, the J end lost 3 bases, and 10 bases lay between the germline ends. The CDR3 is 13 residues long. The germline V gene has CDR1 LNHNV and CDR2 YYDKDF (reference sequence). CDR3 in DNA: TGTGCCACCAGCTATCGACAGGACACTGAAGCTTTCTTT. The encoded protein is CATSYRQDTEAFF.

This CDR3 reads CASSVGDRIVVGDTQYF. CDR3 nucleotide sequence: TGTGCCAGCAGCGTAGGGGACAGGATCGTAGTCGGAGATACGCAGTATTTT. The chain links TRBV9 to TRBJ2-3; 8 bases align to TRBD1. The CDR3 covers 17 residues. Per germline, CDR1 SGDLS and CDR2 YYNGEE. J was trimmed by 5 bases and V by 0 bases; bases with no gene match: 11. Complete variable domain (other parts from reference TRBV9 and TRBJ2-3): DSGVTQTPKHLITATGQRVTLRCSPRSGDLSVYWYQQSLDQGLQFLIQYYNGEERAKGNILERFSAQQFPDLHSELNLSSLELGDSALYFCASSVGDRIVVGDTQYFGPGTRLTVL.